This T cell receptor beta chain was documented in a study of Ad26.COV2.S vaccination and SARS-CoV-2 variants. This CDR3 region has 14 residues. Germline CDR1 reads MGHRA; CDR2 reads YSYEKL. The V and J ends lost 8 bases and 4 bases respectively, with 17 bases between them. Sequencing was performed with immunoSEQ multiplex PCR; in TCRdb, only in-frame clones are kept and a portion is missing. The table shows 150,000 to 200,000 clones, with approximately 90% occurring only once. J is TRBJ1-1 and V is TRBV4-1; maybe TRBD1 (5 bases). This TCR came from a human donor who had recovered from COVID-19. Sequencing was performed on peripheral blood, taken after recovery from COVID-19. CDR3 DNA: TGCGCCAGCCGTTCTAGTGGGACGCGCACTGAAGCTTTCTTT. Translation gives CASRSSGTRTEAFF.